Listed below are T cell receptor beta chains from one sample, sequenced in a study of early T cells in non-severe SARS-CoV-2 infection. TCRdb reanalysed the 5' RACE reads using MiXCR and keeps one entry per CDR3 protein. The profile shows 70,000 to 90,000 distinct CDR3 sequences, over 9.5% of them singletons. This specimen consisted of whole blood, obtained at baseline. The origin of the receptors is an adult who was a healthcare worker with PCR-confirmed SARS-CoV-2 infection or an uninfected control (not recorded which). Each CDR3 is given with its conserved first and last residue. The D gene is left open where the match is weak. The size entry is marked missing in some rows and otherwise reads once, few, many or a size class.

cdr3_nt cdr3_aa clone_size j_call cdr3_length d_call v_call
TGTGCCAGCAGTTTTAGGGCGGCAGAGACCCAGTACTTC CASSFRAAETQYF few TRBJ2-5 13 . TRBV27
TGTGCCAGCAGCCATGGACTAGCGCGGGACACCGGGGAGCTGTTTTTT CASSHGLARDTGELFF . TRBJ2-2 16 TRBD2 TRBV7-6
TGTGCCATCAGCGGGACATTAGACAATGAGCAGTTCTTC CAISGTLDNEQFF few TRBJ2-1 13 . TRBV10-3
TGTGCCAGCAGTACTAGACTAGCGGGAGGTAACGAGCAGTACTTC CASSTRLAGGNEQYF . TRBJ2-7 15 TRBD2 TRBV6-6
TGTGCCAGCAGTTACTCAGCAGGGAGAGGGGAGACCCAGTACTTC CASSYSAGRGETQYF . TRBJ2-5 15 . TRBV6-6
TGCAACCCTTTGGGGGCTAGGACAGATACGCAGTATTTT CNPLGARTDTQYF . TRBJ2-3 13 . TRBV20-1
TGTGCCAGCAGCTTACTGGGACAGGGAAACACTGAAGCTTTCTTT CASSLLGQGNTEAFF many TRBJ1-1 15 TRBD1 TRBV7-2
TGTGCCAGCAGGGGCGGGGGCTCCTACAATGAGCAGTTCTTC CASRGGGSYNEQFF . TRBJ2-1 14 TRBD2 TRBV28
TGCGCCAGCAGCTTGGTGGAACTTACTGAGCAGTTCTTC CASSLVELTEQFF few TRBJ2-1 13 . TRBV5-1
TGTGCCAGCAGTCCAGGGAGTCGATCCCTCCACTTT CASSPGSRSLHF many TRBJ1-6 12 . TRBV12-3/TRBV12-4
TGTGCCAGCAGCCAAGATCCGTCTAGAATTACAGATACGCAGTATTTT CASSQDPSRITDTQYF many TRBJ2-3 16 . TRBV4-2
TGTGCCAGCAAAGGGACCTACTACAATGAGCAGTTCTTC CASKGTYYNEQFF few TRBJ2-1 13 . TRBV4-2
TGTGCCAGCAGCGTCCGCGACGGGCAAGTTCCCTACGAGCAGTACTTC CASSVRDGQVPYEQYF many TRBJ2-7 16 . TRBV9
TGTGCCAGCAGTCCCTCAACCGGGGGTCAGCCCCAGCATTTT CASSPSTGGQPQHF few TRBJ1-5 14 . TRBV12-3/TRBV12-4
TGTGCCAGTAGTGGACATAGCAATCAGCCCCAGCATTTT CASSGHSNQPQHF many TRBJ1-5 13 . TRBV19
TGTGCCAGCAGCCTCGGCGTAGGGGGGACCTTGACTAACTATGGCTACACCTTC CASSLGVGGTLTNYGYTF many TRBJ1-2 18 . TRBV3-2
TGTGCCAGCAGTTCACCGGGACGGGCCGTTGAAGGGGCCAACGTCCTGACTTTC CASSSPGRAVEGANVLTF many TRBJ2-6 18 . TRBV12-3/TRBV12-4
TGTGCCAGCAGTGCGGTGGCAGCCGACACCGGGGAGCTGTTTTTT CASSAVAADTGELFF many TRBJ2-2 15 . TRBV2
TGTGCCAGCCGAGATATCGAACTAGAGACCTACGAGCAGTACTTC CASRDIELETYEQYF few TRBJ2-7 15 . TRBV28
TGTGCCAGCAGCCAATTTCGCGGAGGGAGAGGGGAGCTGTTTTTT CASSQFRGGRGELFF few TRBJ2-2 15 . TRBV3-1
TGTGCCAGCAGATCCGGGCGAACCGGGGAGCTGTTTTTT CASRSGRTGELFF many TRBJ2-2 13 . TRBV28
TGTGCCAGCAACCCGGGGGGGGCTGGGGCCAACGTCCTGACTTTC CASNPGGAGANVLTF many TRBJ2-6 15 TRBD2 TRBV6-1
TGTGCCAGCAGCTTAGAAATCTCCAGTACCCAAGAGACCCAGTACTTC CASSLEISSTQETQYF few TRBJ2-5 16 . TRBV11-1
TGTGCCAGCAGTTTAGGGCTTATAGTCGAGCAGTACTTC CASSLGLIVEQYF few TRBJ2-7 13 . TRBV12-3/TRBV12-4
TGTGCCAGCAGCAGTCAGCCCTACAATGAGCAGTTCTTC CASSSQPYNEQFF . TRBJ2-1 13 . TRBV11-2
TGTGCCAGCAGTTCCGGACTAGCGGGAAGCTCTGGGGCCAACGTCCTGACTTTC CASSSGLAGSSGANVLTF many TRBJ2-6 18 TRBD2 TRBV6-5
TGTGCCAGCAGCTTGGTAGCGGGAGGGATAGGCGAGCAGTACTTC CASSLVAGGIGEQYF few TRBJ2-7 15 TRBD2 TRBV5-4
TGTGCCAGCACCATAGCGGGAGGGTACACAGATACGCAGTATTTT CASTIAGGYTDTQYF few TRBJ2-3 15 TRBD2 TRBV6-6
TGTGCCAGCAGTCCCCCGGGGCAACTCTATGGCTACACCTTC CASSPPGQLYGYTF . TRBJ1-2 14 . TRBV28
TGTGCCAGCAGTTACCGGGGAGGGAGGGGTCAGCCCCAGCATTTT CASSYRGGRGQPQHF few TRBJ1-5 15 . TRBV28
TGCGCCAGCAGCTTACAGGGAGAGACCCAGTACTTC CASSLQGETQYF few TRBJ2-5 12 . TRBV5-1
TGTGCCAGTAGTATCTCCCGGACTAGCGTCAATGAGCAGTTCTTC CASSISRTSVNEQFF . TRBJ2-1 15 TRBD2 TRBV19
TGCAGTGCCCCTGAACTAGCGGGAGTGTCCCAGAGCCAGTTCTTC CSAPELAGVSQSQFF few TRBJ2-1 15 TRBD2 TRBV20-1
TGCAGTGCTAGTCTAGCGGGAGTGGAGCAGTACTTC CSASLAGVEQYF few TRBJ2-7 12 TRBD2 TRBV20-1
TGTGCCAGCAGCTGGGGACAGCTTAATTCACCCCTCCACTTT CASSWGQLNSPLHF . TRBJ1-6 14 TRBD1 TRBV5-4
TGTGCCAGCAGTTTATCGGGACCTGGGGGGTACCAAGAGACCCAGTACTTC CASSLSGPGGYQETQYF . TRBJ2-5 17 . TRBV28
TGTGCCAGCAGCGTAGGGGGCACCCTTAACTATGGCTACACCTTC CASSVGGTLNYGYTF few TRBJ1-2 15 . TRBV9
TGTGCCAGCAGCCAAGTTTTCTATACGCAGTATTTT CASSQVFYTQYF few TRBJ2-3 12 . TRBV14
TGTGCCACCAGCAGAGAACTAGCGGGAACCAGTGAGCAGTTCTTC CATSRELAGTSEQFF many TRBJ2-1 15 TRBD2 TRBV15
TGTGCCAGCAGTGAAACAGCTTACAATGAGCAGTTCTTC CASSETAYNEQFF . TRBJ2-1 13 . TRBV6-1
TGTGCCAGCACCCGACAGACCGCGAATGAAAAACTGTTTTTT CASTRQTANEKLFF few TRBJ1-4 14 . TRBV7-9
TGTGCCAGCAGCTTAAACCCCGGGGCGGCCCGGGACAGGCTTGAAGCTTTCTTT CASSLNPGAARDRLEAFF . TRBJ1-1 18 TRBD1 TRBV7-6
TGCGCCAGCAGCTGGGCAGGCAATGAGCAGTTCTTC CASSWAGNEQFF . TRBJ2-1 12 . TRBV5-1
TGTGCCAGCAGCCCAACCCTCTCCTATAATTCACCCCTCCACTTT CASSPTLSYNSPLHF . TRBJ1-6 15 . TRBV28
TGTGCCAGCAGGCCCCATGGGGAGACCCAGTACTTC CASRPHGETQYF . TRBJ2-5 12 . TRBV28
TGTGCCACCAGGGACAGGGAAAGCACAGATACGCAGTATTTT CATRDRESTDTQYF . TRBJ2-3 14 TRBD1 TRBV24-1
TGCAGTGCTACTAGCGGAGAGGGGACAGATACGCAGTATTTT CSATSGEGTDTQYF . TRBJ2-3 14 TRBD2 TRBV20-1
TGTGCCTGGAGTTCCTCGTTTGCAAGGAAGACGGTTACGCAGTATTTT CAWSSSFARKTVTQYF . TRBJ2-3 16 . TRBV30
TGTGCCAGCAGTTTGGACAGGGGTAACTACAATGAGCAGTTCTTC CASSLDRGNYNEQFF . TRBJ2-1 15 TRBD1 TRBV11-2
TGTGCCTGGAGTGCCGGGCCCCAGGGTGCCGAGCAGTACTTC CAWSAGPQGAEQYF few TRBJ2-7 14 . TRBV30
TGTGCCAGCATGACTACGAACACCGGGGAGCTGTTTTTT CASMTTNTGELFF . TRBJ2-2 13 . TRBV27
TGTGCCAGCAGTTCCAGTGGGGGACTAGGAAGGACAGATACGCAGTATTTT CASSSSGGLGRTDTQYF once TRBJ2-3 17 TRBD2 TRBV7-2
TGTGCCAGCAGAAGCGGGAGTCACAACGAGCAGTACTTC CASRSGSHNEQYF many TRBJ2-7 13 TRBD2 TRBV27
TGTGCCAGTACCGGATCGGATACGCAGTATTTT CASTGSDTQYF many TRBJ2-3 11 . TRBV19